The rows below give T cell receptor beta chains drawn from one sample of a study of regulatory T cells. Sequencing was performed with immunoSEQ multiplex PCR; in TCRdb, only in-frame clones are kept and a portion is missing. Among 10,000 or so clones listed, around 82% were seen once. Sequenced sample: CD8+ T cells sorted from blood. The receptors here all came from a person aged 18 to 29 with CD3G deficiency. The CDR3 runs from the conserved cysteine through the conserved F or W. The order of the fields is D gene, J gene, V gene, clone size, CDR3 DNA, CDR3 protein. A D gene is named only where the DNA matches it firmly. Only part of the rows carry a size: once, few, many, or a class if the clone is expanded.

>.|TRBJ2-7|TRBV28|.
TGTGCCAGCAGCGGTACCGGGACCCCGAGGAGACACGAGCAGTACTTC
CASSGTGTPRRHEQYF
>.|TRBJ2-1|TRBV5-1|.
TGCGCCAGCAGCCCCCGAGGGGGGGGTGAGCAGTTCTTC
CASSPRGGGEQFF
>.|TRBJ2-7|TRBV28|large
TGTGCCAGCAGTCCTCGACTAGGAGCCGTAAGGGAGCAGTACTTC
CASSPRLGAVREQYF
>TRBD2|TRBJ2-1|TRBV27|.
TGTGCCAGCAGTGCGGGACTAGCGGGAATCGCGGATGAGCAGTTCTTC
CASSAGLAGIADEQFF
>TRBD1|TRBJ2-1|TRBV28|.
TGTGCCAGCAGCTGGCAGGGGGCATGGAATGAGCAGTTCTTC
CASSWQGAWNEQFF
>.|TRBJ2-7|TRBV27|.
TGTGCCAGCAGTTTAGGCAGGGGAGGCGAGCAGTACTTC
CASSLGRGGEQYF
>.|TRBJ1-2|TRBV6-5|once
TGTGCCAGCAGACCCACAGGGTTGGGGCTCTATGGCTACACCTTC
CASRPTGLGLYGYTF
>.|TRBJ2-1|TRBV18|.
TGTGCCAGCTCACCTGGGGTTTCGCATTACAATGAGCAGTTCTTC
CASSPGVSHYNEQFF
>TRBD2|TRBJ2-3|TRBV28|few
TGTGCCAGCAGTTTATCCCTAGCGGGTTCTGCGGATACGCAGTATTTT
CASSLSLAGSADTQYF
>.|TRBJ2-1|TRBV13|.
TGTGCCAGCAGCCAAGGACCCGTTGAGCAGTTCTTC
CASSQGPVEQFF
>TRBD2|TRBJ2-7|TRBV28|.
TGTGCCAGCAGTTTAGGCGGGAGCTACGAGCAGTACTTC
CASSLGGSYEQYF
>TRBD1|TRBJ1-2|TRBV6-6|.
TGTGCCAGCATACAGGGGGCAGGCTATGGCTACACCTTC
CASIQGAGYGYTF
>.|TRBJ2-2|TRBV19|.
TGTGCCAGTCGGTGGCGGTCCAACACCGGGGAGCTGTTTTTT
CASRWRSNTGELFF
>.|TRBJ2-7|TRBV6-1|.
TGTGCCAGCAGTGAAGGGGCGACCTCTTCCTACGAGCAGTACTTC
CASSEGATSSYEQYF
>.|TRBJ2-1|TRBV6-1|.
TGTGCCACGGGTCCCTCCGCGGGCTACAATGAGCAGTTCTTC
CATGPSAGYNEQFF
>TRBD1|TRBJ2-1|TRBV6-1|.
TGTGCCAGCAGTGAATGGGACAGGGGGCCCTACAATGAGCAGTTCTTC
CASSEWDRGPYNEQFF
>.|TRBJ1-1|TRBV7-9|.
TGTGCCAGCAGCCAGGACCCGTGGGATGAAGCTTTCTTT
CASSQDPWDEAFF
>.|TRBJ1-1|TRBV12-2|.
TGTGCAAGTCGCTACCCCCCCCGGCCCACTGAAGCTTTCTTT
CASRYPPRPTEAFF
>.|TRBJ1-4|TRBV28|few
TGTGCCAGCACCTCCTCCACGGCCCCAAATGAAAAACTGTTTTTT
CASTSSTAPNEKLFF
>TRBD1|TRBJ2-7|TRBV28|.
TGTGCCAGCAGTCATACCCTGGACAGGGGGAACGAGCAGTACTTC
CASSHTLDRGNEQYF
>.|TRBJ1-1|TRBV7-9|.
TGTGCCAGCAGCCCAATAGGATTAGGAGCTGAAGCTTTCTTT
CASSPIGLGAEAFF
>.|TRBJ2-7|TRBV28|once
TGTGCCAGCAGCACGGTACAGGATTCCTACGAGCAGTACTTC
CASSTVQDSYEQYF
>.|TRBJ2-1|TRBV4-1|.
TGCGCCAGCAGCCAAATAGGGGGATACTACAATGAGCAGTTCTTC
CASSQIGGYYNEQFF
>TRBD1|TRBJ2-7|TRBV5-1|.
TGCGCCAGCAGCTTAACAGGGGTGGGCTACGAGCAGTACTTC
CASSLTGVGYEQYF
>.|TRBJ1-5|TRBV6-1|.
TGTGCCAGCAGTGAAGACGGCCTCAGGCAACAGCCCCAGCATTTT
CASSEDGLRQQPQHF
>.|TRBJ2-3|TRBV19|.
TGTGCCAGTAGTATGAGGGGCACAGATACGCAGTATTTT
CASSMRGTDTQYF
>.|TRBJ1-2|TRBV28|once
TGTGCCAGCAGCTTCGACACCTCAGCTAACTATGGCTACACCTTC
CASSFDTSANYGYTF
>.|TRBJ2-7|TRBV6-1|.
TGTGCCAGCAGTGAAGGTTGGGTTGCGAGCGAGCAGTACTTC
CASSEGWVASEQYF
>.|TRBJ2-7|TRBV10-3|.
TGTGCCAGCAGTGAGAGACGGGCCTACGAGCAGTACTTC
CASSERRAYEQYF
>.|TRBJ2-7|TRBV6-6|.
TGTGCCAGCAGTTTTTCCGGGGGCTACGAGCAGTACTTC
CASSFSGGYEQYF
>.|TRBJ2-1|TRBV5-1|.
TGCGCCAGCAGCAGGGACGGGAGCAATGAGCAGTTCTTC
CASSRDGSNEQFF
>TRBD2|TRBJ2-5|TRBV5-1|.
TGCGCCAGCAGCCCCGGGAAGCGGGGGGACCGTAAAGAGACCCAGTACTTC
CASSPGKRGDRKETQYF
>.|TRBJ1-1|TRBV10-2|once
TGCGCCAGCAGAAGGGGGGACACTGAAGCTTTCTTT
CASRRGDTEAFF
>TRBD2|TRBJ2-1|TRBV10-3|.
TGTGCCATCGGGTCGGGCGGGAGTCCCTACAATGAGCAGTTCTTC
CAIGSGGSPYNEQFF
>.|TRBJ2-7|TRBV13|few
TGTGCCAGCAGCCGCGGGGCAGGGAGCTCCTACGAGCAGTACTTC
CASSRGAGSSYEQYF
>.|TRBJ2-7|TRBV28|.
TGTGCCAGCAGCTTAGCCGAGCACCACGAGCAGTACTTC
CASSLAEHHEQYF
>TRBD1|TRBJ1-4|TRBV6-6|.
TGTGCCAGCAGGCTCAGGGGGACAGGGGATGAAAAACTGTTTTTT
CASRLRGTGDEKLFF